These 20 T cell receptor beta chains came from one sample sequenced in a study of early T cells in non-severe SARS-CoV-2 infection (dated by TCRdb to the early 2020s). Libraries were prepared through 5' RACE. The sequencing machine was a NextSeq 500. The public reads were reanalyzed by TCRdb: fastp trimming at Q25, MiXCR alignment, in-frame beta chains only. Entries are consolidated by CDR3 protein sequence, retaining the most common genes and DNA. Here the sample has over 20,000 distinct CDR3 sequences; 4.5% to 5% occur a single time. The ten largest clones represent about 8% of the sample. Source material: whole blood. The receptors shown here come from an adult who was a healthcare worker with PCR-confirmed SARS-CoV-2 infection or an uninfected control (not recorded which).

This clonotype was recorded at least ten times. The J gene is TRBJ1-1, the V gene TRBV7-3, with D hard to call. From germline, CDR1 is SGHTA and CDR2 FQGTGA. Trimming shortened V by 3 bases and J by 3 bases, and 8 bases separated the two germline ends. The CDR3 has 13 residues. The CDR3, as DNA: TGTGCCAGCAGCTTCCAGTCGGACACTGAAGCTTTCTTT. It encodes CASSFQSDTEAFF.

This clonotype appeared many times. CDR3 loop: CAISESSGAAYEQYF. The CDR3 DNA reads as TGTGCCATCAGTGAGTCGTCCGGGGCCGCCTACGAGCAGTACTTC. This rearrangement joins TRBV10-3 to TRBJ2-7; tentatively, D is TRBD1 or TRBD2 (5 bases each). The CDR3 contains 15 residues. V was shortened by 0 bases and J by 2 bases, with 11 bases between the two germline ends. Germline CDR1 reads ENHRY; CDR2 reads SYGVKD.

In its sample, this clonotype was seen many times. The chain employs TRBV30 and TRBJ1-2; D unresolved. The V gene lost 0 bases and the J gene lost 8 bases, with 13 bases spanning the gap. This CDR3 has 13 residues. Germline V gives CDR1 GTSNPN, CDR2 SVGIG (reference sequence). The CDR3 loop is CAWSVLEGLGYTF. The CDR3 region has the DNA TGTGCCTGGAGTGTACTCGAGGGTTTGGGCTACACCTTC.

This clonotype has ten or more counts. This sequence joins TRBV7-2 and TRBJ2-5, with D perhaps matching TRBD1 or TRBD2 (5 bases each). This CDR3 has 13 amino acids. CDR1 is SGHTA and CDR2 is FQGNSA in the germline V gene. Trimming left V 2 bases short and J 7 bases short, with 11 bases between. In DNA, the CDR3 is TGTGCCAGCAGCTTACACGGGGCTGGGACCCAGTACTTC. Translating gives CASSLHGAGTQYF.

The genes are TRBV4-1 and TRBJ2-3; 10 nucleotides align to TRBD2. J lost 2 bases, V lost 7 bases, and 6 bases had no gene match. Germline CDR1 reads MGHRA; CDR2 reads YSYEKL. This CDR3 is built from 15 residues. This CDR3 reads CASNPLAGPTDTQYF. The DNA for the CDR3 is TGCGCCAGCAACCCACTAGCGGGGCCCACAGATACGCAGTATTTT.

This clonotype occurred a few times. This chain links TRBV29-1 with TRBJ2-5, with 13 nucleotides matching TRBD2. CDR1 is SQVTM and CDR2 is ANQGSEA in the germline V gene. There are 16 residues in the CDR3. J lost 5 bases, V lost 5 bases, and 11 bases had no gene match. The CDR3 bases are TGCAGCGTTCTGGGACTAGCGGGGCCATTTCCTGAGACCCAGTACTTC. Amino acids: CSVLGLAGPFPETQYF.

The CDR3 DNA sequence: TGCGCCAGCAGCCAAGAATTCAGACCCTACGAGCAGTACTTC. The encoded protein is CASSQEFRPYEQYF. This chain connects TRBV4-1 to TRBJ2-7; no reliable D call. V was pared by 0 bases and J by 2 bases, with 8 bases between. CDR1 and CDR2 from the germline V gene are MGHRA and YSYEKL. The length of the CDR3 is 14 residues.

Many counts were recorded for this clonotype. The chain joins TRBV18 to TRBJ2-1; D remains unclear. There are 16 residues in the CDR3. The ends were cut back, 3 bases at V and 8 bases at J, with 20 bases in the middle. Looked up from germline, CDR1 is KGHSH and CDR2 is LQKENI. CDR3 protein: CASSPTEVDVGDEQFF. The CDR3 DNA is TGTGCCAGCTCACCTACCGAGGTGGATGTGGGCGATGAGCAGTTCTTC.

This clonotype was counted ten times or more. The chain is built from TRBV12-3 or TRBV12-4 and TRBJ1-5; a weak D match, TRBD1 (5 bases). V lost 5 bases to trimming and J lost 7 bases, with 12 bases between them. The CDR3 extends over 13 amino acids. The CDR3 DNA sequence: TGTGCCAGCAGTCCCGGGGGGGACCAGCCCCAGCATTTT. Protein sequence: CASSPGGDQPQHF.

This clonotype showed up many times. The chain employs TRBV6-5 and TRBJ2-3, with 8 nucleotides matching TRBD2. Germline lookup yields CDR1 MNHEY and CDR2 SVGAGI. The CDR3 covers 16 residues. CDR3 residues: CVATRSPPGGKDTQYF. Here the CDR3 DNA reads TGTGTTGCGACCCGCTCCCCTCCGGGGGGGAAAGATACGCAGTATTTT.

This clonotype appeared many times. The chain carries TRBV7-2 and TRBJ2-7; 7 bases are a match to TRBD1. The V gene's germline CDR1 is SGHTA and CDR2 FQGNSA. The junction had 2 bases not matched to a gene; V was cut back by 1 base and J by 2 bases. CDR3 length equals 14 residues. The CDR3, as DNA: TGTGCCAGCAGCTTAGGTCAGGGGGCCTACGAGCAGTACTTC. Its protein product is CASSLGQGAYEQYF.

This clonotype occurred many times. J is TRBJ2-2 and V is TRBV19; 9 bases map to TRBD1. CDR3 length: 15 amino acids. J lost 3 bases, V lost 5 bases, and 4 bases had no gene match. The germline V gene has CDR1 LNHDA and CDR2 SQIVND (reference sequence). The CDR3 region is CASSVGTGYTGELFF. In nucleotides, the CDR3 is TGTGCCAGTAGTGTCGGGACAGGGTACACCGGGGAGCTGTTTTTT.

The CDR3 DNA is TGTGCCAGCTCACCACCTACGAAAGAGACCCAGTACTTC. The encoded protein is CASSPPTKETQYF. This chain connects TRBV18 to TRBJ2-5; no reliable D call. The CDR3 is made up of 13 amino acids. Between the trimmed V and J ends, which lost 0 bases and 3 bases, there was a span of 5 bases. Germline lookup yields CDR1 KGHSH and CDR2 LQKENI.

This clonotype appeared many times. This rearrangement joins TRBV28 to TRBJ2-2; D call uncertain. There are 16 residues in the CDR3. V dropped 5 bases and J dropped 0 bases, with 13 bases sitting between them. Germline V gives CDR1 MDHEN, CDR2 SYDVKM. The CDR3 spells CASSNMGEANTGELFF. The CDR3 region has the DNA TGTGCCAGCAGTAATATGGGCGAGGCGAACACCGGGGAGCTGTTTTTT.

This clonotype was counted at least ten times. This sequence joins TRBV15 and TRBJ2-1; TRBD2 is a possible D gene (5 bases). V was trimmed by 4 bases and J by 5 bases, leaving 15 bases between them. The germline V gene encodes CDR1 LNHNV and CDR2 YYDKDF (reference sequence). CDR3 size: 15 residues. CDR3 sequence (DNA): TGTGCCACCAGCACTCTTCGGACTTACAACAATGAGCAGTTCTTC. Protein product: CATSTLRTYNNEQFF.

This clonotype appeared many times. The chain is built from TRBV12-3 or TRBV12-4 and TRBJ2-5, with 13 bases identical to TRBD2. CDR3 length equals 20 residues. The junction had 15 bases not matched to a gene; V was cut back by 5 bases and J by 0 bases. CDR3 loop: CASSGALGTSGEPYQETQYF. CDR3 in DNA: TGTGCCAGCAGTGGAGCCCTCGGGACTAGCGGGGAACCGTACCAAGAGACCCAGTACTTC.

There are many counts of this clonotype. The chain recombines TRBV11-2 with TRBJ1-1; 9 nucleotides agree with TRBD1. The CDR3 spans 14 residues. Germline V CDR1 and CDR2: SGHAT, FQNNGV. J gave up 5 bases and V 5 bases, and 6 bases lay outside the gene matches. CDR3 sequence reads: CASSARTGVTEAFF. The CDR3 nucleotides are TGTGCCAGCAGCGCTCGGACAGGGGTTACTGAAGCTTTCTTT.

This clonotype was recorded many times. V usage is TRBV7-2 and J usage is TRBJ2-2, with D possibly TRBD1 on 5 matching bases. Germline-derived CDR1 and CDR2 are SGHTA and FQGNSA. The length of the CDR3 is 15 residues. V lost 2 bases, J lost 2 bases, and 9 bases lay in between. CDR3 DNA: TGTGCCAGCAGCTTACTTACAGGCAACACCGGGGAGCTGTTTTTT. The encoded protein is CASSLLTGNTGELFF.

This clonotype was detected a few times. V is TRBV14 and J is TRBJ2-2, with 14 bases identical to TRBD2. Germline V lookup: CDR1 SGHDN, CDR2 FVKESK. Germline trimming cut 4 bases from V and 3 bases from J; bases unmatched to any gene: 7. The CDR3 consists of 18 residues. The CDR3 reads CASSLMGLAGAYTGELFF. The CDR3 bases are TGTGCCAGCAGCCTTATGGGACTAGCGGGGGCCTACACCGGGGAGCTGTTTTTT.

The chain uses TRBV3-1 and TRBJ1-3; D possibly corresponds to TRBD1 (6 bases). The CDR3 has 14 amino acids. V was clipped by 4 bases and J by 6 bases, with 13 bases between them. The germline CDR1 and CDR2 sequences are LGHDT and YNNKEL (reference sequence). The CDR3 reads CASSRMGAQNTIYF. The CDR3 bases are TGTGCCAGCAGCCGTATGGGGGCCCAAAACACCATATATTTT.